The TCR beta chain under discussion was sequenced for a study of CD8 T cells in ankylosing spondylitis. Notes on the study in general: Seemingly characteristic of ankylosing spondylitis blood was a TCR beta motif consisting of several highly homologous variants.

TCRdb redid the calling of the 5' RACE reads with MiXCR, one entry per CDR3 protein. The table shows about 540,000 distinct CDR3 sequences, with about an eighth occurring only once. On this clonotype itself: Its matching antigen is unknown.

This TCR derives from a male donor with ankylosing spondylitis. Sample: blood, either unsorted or a sorted T cell fraction (not recorded which).

The CDR3 bases are TGCGCCAGCAGCCATAGGGGGTTACCCCTCGCGAACACTGAAGCTTTCTTT. Translation gives CASSHRGLPLANTEAFF. The rearrangement links TRBV5-1 to TRBJ1-1, with D possibly TRBD1 on 6 matching bases. Looked up from germline, CDR1 is SGHRS and CDR2 is YFSETQ. The CDR3 extends over 17 amino acids. V dropped 4 bases and J dropped 1 base, with 20 bases sitting between them.